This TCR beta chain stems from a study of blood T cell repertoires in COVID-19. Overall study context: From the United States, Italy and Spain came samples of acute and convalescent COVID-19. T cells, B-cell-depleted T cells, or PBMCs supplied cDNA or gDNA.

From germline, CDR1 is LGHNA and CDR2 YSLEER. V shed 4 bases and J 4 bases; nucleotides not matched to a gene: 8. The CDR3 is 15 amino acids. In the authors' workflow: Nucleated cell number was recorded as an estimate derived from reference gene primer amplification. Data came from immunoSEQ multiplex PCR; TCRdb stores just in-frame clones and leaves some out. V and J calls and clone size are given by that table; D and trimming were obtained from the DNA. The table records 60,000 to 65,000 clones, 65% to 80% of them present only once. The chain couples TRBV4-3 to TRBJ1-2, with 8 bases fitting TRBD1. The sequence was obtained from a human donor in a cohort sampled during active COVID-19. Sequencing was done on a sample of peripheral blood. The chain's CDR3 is CASSRDRGSSYGYTF. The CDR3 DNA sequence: TGCGCCAGCAGCCGAGACAGGGGATCATCCTATGGCTACACCTTC.